This record looks at one T cell receptor (beta chain) sequence and its context. The germline V gene encodes CDR1 SGHVS and CDR2 FQNEAQ. This CDR3 contains 16 residues. V was clipped by 5 bases and J by 3 bases, with 20 bases between them. This specimen belongs to a study of blood T cell repertoires in COVID-19. Overall study: COVID-19 samples from acute and convalescent phases originated in the United States, Italy and Spain. Sources were T cells, B-cell-depleted T cells, or PBMCs; the material itself was cDNA or gDNA.

In the authors' workflow: The authors estimated nucleated cell counts from reference gene primer amplification. The repertoire was sequenced with immunoSEQ multiplex PCR; TCRdb's copy has only in-frame clones and lacks some. V and J calls and clone size are as listed in that table; D and trimming were resolved from the DNA. The table includes a few hundred thousand clones, roughly 87% detected once. The rearrangement joins TRBV7-8 to TRBJ2-7; TRBD1 might be the D (5 bases). The receptor comes from a woman between 40 and 50 years old who had recovered from COVID-19. The material sequenced was peripheral blood. The CDR3 is CASSPNALQANYEQYV. The CDR3 DNA reads TGTGCCAGCAGCCCGAACGCTTTACAGGCGAACTACGAGCAGTACGTC.